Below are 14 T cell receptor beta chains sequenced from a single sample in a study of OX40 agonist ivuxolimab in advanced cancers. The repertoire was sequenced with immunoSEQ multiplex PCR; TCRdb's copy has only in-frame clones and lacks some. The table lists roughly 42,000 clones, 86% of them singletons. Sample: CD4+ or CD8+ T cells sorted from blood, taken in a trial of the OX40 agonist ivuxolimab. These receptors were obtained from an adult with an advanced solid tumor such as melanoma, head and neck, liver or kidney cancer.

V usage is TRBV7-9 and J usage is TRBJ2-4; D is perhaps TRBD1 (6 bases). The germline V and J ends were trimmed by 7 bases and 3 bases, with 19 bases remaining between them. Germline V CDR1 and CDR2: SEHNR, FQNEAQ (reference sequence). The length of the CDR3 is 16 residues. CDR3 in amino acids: CASTPPAGEGKNIQYF. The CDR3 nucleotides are TGTGCCAGCACCCCCCCGGCAGGGGAAGGCAAAAACATTCAGTACTTC.

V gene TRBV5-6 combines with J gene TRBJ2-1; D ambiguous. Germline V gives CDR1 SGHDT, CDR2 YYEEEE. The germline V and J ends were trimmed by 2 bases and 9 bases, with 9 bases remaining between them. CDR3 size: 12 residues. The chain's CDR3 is CASSFLFSEQFF. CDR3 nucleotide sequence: TGTGCCAGCAGCTTCCTATTCAGTGAGCAGTTCTTC.

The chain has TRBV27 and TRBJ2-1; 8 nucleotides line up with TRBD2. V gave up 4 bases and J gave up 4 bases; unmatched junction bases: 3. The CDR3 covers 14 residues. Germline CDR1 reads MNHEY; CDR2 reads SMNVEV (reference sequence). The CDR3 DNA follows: TGTGCCAGCAGTTCTAGCGGGTTGTACAATGAGCAGTTCTTC. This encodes CASSSSGLYNEQFF.

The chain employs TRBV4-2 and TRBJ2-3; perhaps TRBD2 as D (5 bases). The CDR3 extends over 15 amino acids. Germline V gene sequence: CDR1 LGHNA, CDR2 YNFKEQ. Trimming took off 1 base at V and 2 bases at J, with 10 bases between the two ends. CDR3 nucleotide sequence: TGTGCCAGCAGCCAAGCAGCGGAGTTCACAGATACGCAGTATTTT. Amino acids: CASSQAAEFTDTQYF.

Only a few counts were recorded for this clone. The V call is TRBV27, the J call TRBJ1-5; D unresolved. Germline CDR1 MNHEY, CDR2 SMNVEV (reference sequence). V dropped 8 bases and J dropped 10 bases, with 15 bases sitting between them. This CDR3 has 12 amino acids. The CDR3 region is CASGLGNHPQHF. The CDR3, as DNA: TGTGCCAGCGGGTTGGGGAACCATCCCCAGCATTTT.

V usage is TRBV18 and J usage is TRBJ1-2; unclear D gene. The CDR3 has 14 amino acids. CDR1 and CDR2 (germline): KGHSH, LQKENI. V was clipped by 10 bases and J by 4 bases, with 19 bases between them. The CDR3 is CATILNGRTYGYTF. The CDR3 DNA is TGTGCCACCATCTTGAATGGGCGGACCTATGGCTACACCTTC. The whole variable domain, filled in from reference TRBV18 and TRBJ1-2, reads NAGVMQNPRHLVRRRGQEARLRCSPMKGHSHVYWYRQLPEEGLKFMVYLQKENIIDESGMPKERFSAEFPKEGPSILRIQQVVRGDSAAYFCATILNGRTYGYTFGSGTRLTVV.

The CDR3 bases are TGTGCCAGCAGCTTGGGGGACAGGGGGATCTATAATTCACCCCTCCACTTT. Protein: CASSLGDRGIYNSPLHF. This chain joins TRBV5-6 and TRBJ1-6; TRBD1 agrees at 11 bases. The V gene's germline CDR1 is SGHDT and CDR2 YYEEEE. The CDR3 sequence is 17 residues long. Germline trimming cut 0 bases from V and 3 bases from J; bases unmatched to any gene: 2.

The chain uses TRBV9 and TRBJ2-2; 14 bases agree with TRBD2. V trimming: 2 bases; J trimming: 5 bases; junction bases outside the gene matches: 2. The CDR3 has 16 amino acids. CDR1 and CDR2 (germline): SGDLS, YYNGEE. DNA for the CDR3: TGTGCCAGCAGCGTCCGGACTAGCGGGAGGACCGGGGAGCTGTTTTTT. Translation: CASSVRTSGRTGELFF.

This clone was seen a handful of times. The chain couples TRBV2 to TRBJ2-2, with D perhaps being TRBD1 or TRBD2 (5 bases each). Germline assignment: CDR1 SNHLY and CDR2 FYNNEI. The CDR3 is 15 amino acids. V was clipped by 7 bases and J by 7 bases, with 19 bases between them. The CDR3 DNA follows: TGTGCCAGCATTGAGGGCCAGGGAGTGAACGGGGAGCTGTTTTTT. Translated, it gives CASIEGQGVNGELFF. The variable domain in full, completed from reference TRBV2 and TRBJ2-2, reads EPEVTQTPSHQVTQMGQEVILRCVPISNHLYFYWYRQILGQKVEFLVSFYNNEISEKSEIFDDQFSVERPDGSNFTLKIRSTKLEDSAMYFCASIEGQGVNGELFFGEGSRLTVL.

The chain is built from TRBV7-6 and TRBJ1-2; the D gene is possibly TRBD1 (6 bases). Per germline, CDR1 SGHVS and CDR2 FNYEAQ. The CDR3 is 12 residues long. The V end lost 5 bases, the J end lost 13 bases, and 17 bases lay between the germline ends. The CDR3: CASSDGGGPFTF. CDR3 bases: TGTGCCAGCAGCGACGGAGGGGGTCCATTCACCTTC.

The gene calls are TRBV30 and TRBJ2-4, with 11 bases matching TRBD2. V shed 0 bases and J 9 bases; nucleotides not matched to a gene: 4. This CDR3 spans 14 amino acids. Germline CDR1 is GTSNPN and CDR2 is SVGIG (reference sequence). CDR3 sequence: CAWSVNSGRAIQYF. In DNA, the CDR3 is TGTGCCTGGAGTGTAAATAGCGGGAGGGCCATTCAGTACTTC.

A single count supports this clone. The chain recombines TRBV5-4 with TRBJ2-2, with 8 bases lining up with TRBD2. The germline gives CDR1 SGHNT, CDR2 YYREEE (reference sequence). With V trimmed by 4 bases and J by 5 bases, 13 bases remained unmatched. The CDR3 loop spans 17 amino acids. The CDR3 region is CASSRERSGSETGELFF. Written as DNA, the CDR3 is TGTGCCAGCAGCAGAGAGAGAAGCGGGAGTGAAACCGGGGAGCTGTTTTTT.

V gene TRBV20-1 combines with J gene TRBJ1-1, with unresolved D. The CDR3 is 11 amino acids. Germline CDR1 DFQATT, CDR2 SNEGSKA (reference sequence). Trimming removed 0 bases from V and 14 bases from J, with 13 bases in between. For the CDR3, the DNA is TGCAGTGCTAGAGATGGCGGCCAGGAGTTCTTT. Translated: CSARDGGQEFF.

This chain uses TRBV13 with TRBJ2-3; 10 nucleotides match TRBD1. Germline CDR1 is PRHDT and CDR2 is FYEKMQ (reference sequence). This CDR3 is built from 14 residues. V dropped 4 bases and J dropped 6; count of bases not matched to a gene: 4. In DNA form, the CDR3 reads TGTGCCAGCAGCTCCCGACAGGGGGCTGATACGCAGTATTTT. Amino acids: CASSSRQGADTQYF.